This is a list of T cell receptor beta chains from one sample in a study of T cell responses to AZD1222 COVID-19 vaccine. Libraries were prepared by immunoSEQ multiplex PCR; TCRdb keeps only in-frame clonotypes and omits some of them. The repertoire holds some 97,000 clones, with less than 90% as singletons. The sample was peripheral blood, taken on day 0 of AZD1222 vaccination. Receptor source: an adult in good health. Each CDR3 is given with its conserved first and last residue. The order of the fields is J gene, clone size, D gene, V gene, CDR3 protein, CDR3 DNA. A D gene is named only where the DNA matches it firmly. The size entry is marked missing in some rows and otherwise reads once, few, many or a size class.

TRBJ2-5 - - TRBV7-5 CARTPKSGRLQETQYF TGTGCCAGAACCCCCAAGAGCGGGAGGTTGCAAGAGACCCAGTACTTC
TRBJ1-1 - - TRBV6-6 CASSYGRGELNTEAFF TGTGCCAGCAGTTACGGCCGGGGGGAACTAAACACTGAAGCTTTCTTT
TRBJ1-3 - - TRBV11-3 CASSLQVSGNTIYF TGTGCCAGCAGCTTACAGGTTTCTGGAAACACCATATATTTT
TRBJ2-3 - TRBD1 TRBV5-1 CASSSLFGQGNTDTQYF TGCGCCAGCAGCTCCCTCTTCGGACAGGGGAACACAGATACGCAGTATTTT
TRBJ1-3 - TRBD1 TRBV7-3 CASSPGQPVVDTIYF TGTGCCAGCAGTCCGGGACAGCCGGTCGTGGACACCATATATTTT
TRBJ2-2 - - TRBV4-3 CASSQGAGTNTGELFF TGCGCCAGCAGCCAAGGGGCAGGTACGAACACCGGGGAGCTGTTTTTT
TRBJ1-2 - - TRBV4-1 CASSQDDKDNRGYGYTF TGCGCCAGCAGCCAAGATGATAAGGACAACCGGGGCTATGGCTACACCTTC
TRBJ2-1 - - TRBV6-5 CASSYDYYNEQFF TGTGCCAGCAGTTACGATTATTACAATGAGCAGTTCTTC
TRBJ1-4 - TRBD1 TRBV2 CASSGGQSANEKLFF TGTGCCAGCAGTGGGGGACAGTCGGCTAATGAAAAACTGTTTTTT
TRBJ1-5 - - TRBV5-1 CASRLGLGSNQPQHF TGCGCCAGCAGGTTGGGGTTGGGGAGCAATCAGCCCCAGCATTTT
TRBJ1-1 - - TRBV30 CAWSTQREAFF TGTGCCTGGAGTACACAGCGTGAAGCTTTCTTT
TRBJ2-7 - TRBD1 TRBV11-3 CASSVGTGLTYEQYF TGTGCCAGCAGCGTCGGGACAGGTTTGACCTACGAGCAGTACTTC
TRBJ2-2 - TRBD1 TRBV24-1 CATSPRDRDTGELFF TGTGCCACCAGTCCCCGGGACAGGGACACCGGGGAGCTGTTTTTT
TRBJ1-5 - - TRBV27 CASSSVNQPQHF TGTGCCAGCAGTTCCGTGAATCAGCCCCAGCATTTT
TRBJ2-2 - - TRBV12-5 CASARDTGELFF TGTGCTAGTGCCCGGGACACCGGGGAGCTGTTTTTT
TRBJ2-1 - TRBD2 TRBV7-9 CASSGSSGSSYNEQFF TGTGCCAGCAGCGGTAGTAGCGGGAGCTCCTACAATGAGCAGTTCTTC
TRBJ1-5 - - TRBV5-6 CASSLTRGQPQHF TGTGCCAGCAGCTTGACCAGGGGTCAGCCCCAGCATTTT
TRBJ2-2 - TRBD2 TRBV5-1 CASSKGGQDTGELFF TGCGCCAGCAGTAAGGGAGGGCAAGACACCGGGGAGCTGTTTTTT
TRBJ2-1 - TRBD2 TRBV6-2/TRBV6-3 CASSSPGLAPVNSYNEQFF TGTGCCAGCAGTTCACCGGGACTAGCGCCCGTAAACTCCTACAATGAGCAGTTCTTC
TRBJ2-7 - - TRBV25-1 CASSSGSRSSYPYEQYF TGTGCCAGCAGTAGTGGTTCAAGAAGTTCCTACCCCTACGAGCAGTACTTC
TRBJ2-1 once TRBD2 TRBV19 CASSLTSGRALREYEQFF TGTGCCAGTAGCCTGACTAGCGGGAGGGCCCTCCGTGAGTATGAGCAGTTCTTC
TRBJ1-5 once - TRBV21-1 CASSNDTEMGQPQHF TGTGCCAGCAGCAACGACACGGAGATGGGTCAGCCCCAGCATTTT
TRBJ1-1 - - TRBV29-1 CSVAGGDSTEAFF TGCAGCGTTGCGGGGGGTGATAGCACTGAAGCTTTCTTT
TRBJ2-7 - - TRBV12-3/TRBV12-4 CASSFGGLNEQYF TGTGCCAGCAGTTTCGGGGGCCTGAACGAGCAGTACTTC
TRBJ1-1 - TRBD1 TRBV11-2 CASSNDRVAAFF TGTGCCAGCAGTAACGACAGGGTTGCGGCTTTCTTT
TRBJ2-7 - - TRBV7-2 CASSLVVNSYEQYF TGTGCCAGCAGCTTAGTGGTGAACTCCTACGAGCAGTACTTC
TRBJ2-7 - TRBD1 TRBV28 CASSPGQGNYEQYF TGTGCCAGCAGTCCGGGACAGGGGAACTACGAGCAGTACTTC
TRBJ1-1 - TRBD1 TRBV9 CASSAGTGDLPEAFF TGTGCCAGCAGCGCCGGGACAGGGGATCTCCCTGAAGCTTTCTTT
TRBJ1-2 - - TRBV6-2/TRBV6-3 CASSSQEEQHWGYTF TGTGCCAGCAGTTCACAAGAGGAACAACACTGGGGCTACACCTTC
TRBJ2-1 once - TRBV30 CAWSVLHGGTPRGHEQFF TGTGCCTGGAGTGTGCTTCACGGAGGGACTCCACGAGGTCATGAGCAGTTCTTC
TRBJ1-2 - TRBD1 TRBV25-1 CASRVTGDYGYTF TGTGCCAGCAGGGTGACAGGGGACTATGGCTACACCTTC
TRBJ1-2 - - TRBV5-8 CASITSGRFYGYTF TGTGCCAGCATCACCAGCGGCAGGTTCTATGGCTACACCTTC
TRBJ2-1 once - TRBV9 CASSSGNEQFF TGTGCCAGCAGCTCCGGCAATGAGCAGTTCTTC
TRBJ2-1 few - TRBV18 CASSPTSSYNEQFF TGTGCCAGCTCGCCGACTAGCTCCTACAATGAGCAGTTCTTC
TRBJ2-7 - TRBD1 TRBV5-1 CASSLGDRSYEQYF TGCGCCAGCAGCTTGGGGGACAGGAGCTACGAGCAGTACTTC
TRBJ1-1 - - TRBV4-1 CASSQTQRGTEAFF TGCGCCAGCAGCCAAACGCAAAGGGGGACTGAAGCTTTCTTT
TRBJ2-7 - - TRBV7-2 CASSLAHHQVPSYEQYF TGTGCCAGCAGCTTAGCCCACCACCAGGTACCGTCCTACGAGCAGTACTTC
TRBJ1-1 - - TRBV7-6 CASSPGGDTEAFF TGTGCCAGCAGCCCCGGAGGGGACACTGAAGCTTTCTTT
TRBJ2-3 - TRBD2 TRBV7-7 CASSPTSGFTDTQYF TGTGCTAGCAGCCCGACTAGCGGGTTCACAGATACGCAGTATTTT
TRBJ2-5 - - TRBV6-2/TRBV6-3 CASSYRYEGTQYF TGTGCCAGCAGTTACCGGTATGAAGGGACCCAGTACTTC
TRBJ1-1 - TRBD1 TRBV19 CASSGRTGNTEAFF TGTGCCAGTAGTGGACGGACAGGGAACACTGAAGCTTTCTTT
TRBJ2-1 - - TRBV7-9 CASSSDRSSYNEQFF TGTGCCAGCAGCTCTGACAGGAGCTCCTACAATGAGCAGTTCTTC
TRBJ1-1 - TRBD1 TRBV4-3 CASSQDEGALTEAFF TGCGCCAGCAGCCAAGATGAGGGGGCTCTCACTGAAGCTTTCTTT
TRBJ2-6 - - TRBV4-3 CASSQDHGVWANVLTF TGCGCCAGCAGCCAAGATCACGGGGTCTGGGCCAACGTCCTGACTTTC
TRBJ2-3 - TRBD1 TRBV5-4 CASQRGGTGGTDTQYF TGTGCCAGCCAGCGAGGAGGGACAGGGGGGACAGATACGCAGTATTTT
TRBJ1-4 - - TRBV7-9 CASSQMGQGGGFEKLFF TGTGCCAGCAGCCAAATGGGGCAGGGAGGAGGATTTGAAAAACTGTTTTTT
TRBJ2-5 - - TRBV4-1 CASSPRAGAGWTQYF TGCGCCAGCAGCCCCCGGGCAGGAGCTGGGTGGACCCAGTACTTC
TRBJ2-1 - - TRBV2 CAIKRIPSSYNEQFF TGTGCCATTAAAAGGATCCCTAGCTCCTACAATGAGCAGTTCTTC
TRBJ2-7 - - TRBV28 CASSLTLENYEQYF TGTGCCAGCAGTTTAACGCTAGAGAACTACGAGCAGTACTTC
TRBJ2-3 - TRBD2 TRBV7-2 CASSLRKAGGTDTQYF TGTGCCAGCAGTTTAAGGAAAGCGGGAGGCACAGATACGCAGTATTTT
TRBJ2-1 - TRBD1 TRBV27 CASSLLGQGVDEQFF TGTGCCAGCAGTTTATTGGGACAGGGCGTCGATGAGCAGTTCTTC
TRBJ2-7 - - TRBV29-1 CSVEDRDQETPAYEQYF TGCAGCGTTGAAGATCGGGACCAAGAGACACCTGCCTACGAGCAGTACTTC
TRBJ2-1 few - TRBV3-1/TRBV3-2 CASSHRGGGDNEQFF TGTGCCAGCAGCCACCGGGGAGGGGGCGACAATGAGCAGTTCTTC
TRBJ2-5 - - TRBV25-1 CASSPHGGRGTSRETQYF TGTGCCAGCAGTCCCCATGGGGGGCGAGGGACTTCCCGCGAGACCCAGTACTTC